The 25 T cell receptor beta chains presented below share a single source sample, sequenced in a study of T cells in Graves' hyperthyroidism and ophthalmopathy. Amplification yielded TCR beta CDR3 regions, with RNA transcripts as the source. The HTBI primer set drove a first-round RT-PCR of the TCR CDR3. TCRdb itself ran the multiplex PCR reads through MiXCR, one entry per CDR3 protein. The sample has 140,000 or so distinct CDR3 sequences, more than 20% seen once. Sequences were obtained from blood. These receptors all come from a woman aged 45-65 years with Graves' hyperthyroidism that later progressed to Graves' ophthalmopathy.

This clonotype was picked up one time. The chain has TRBV28 and TRBJ2-1; 10 nucleotides match TRBD2. The CDR3 consists of 17 residues. The V gene's germline CDR1 is MDHEN and CDR2 SYDVKM. J gave up 0 bases and V 5 bases, and 7 bases lay outside the gene matches. The CDR3 nucleotides read TGTGCCAGCAGTCAAGAGGCTAGCGGGAGCTCCTACAATGAGCAGTTCTTC. Its protein product is CASSQEASGSSYNEQFF.

Many counts were recorded for this clonotype. The rearrangement links TRBV11-2 to TRBJ2-1, with a tentative D call TRBD2 (6 bases). Germline CDR1 SGHAT, CDR2 FQNNGV. V gave up 5 bases and J gave up 7 bases, with 18 bases separating them. The CDR3 length is 15 residues. CDR3 nucleotide sequence: TGTGCCAGCAGCCATAGCGGAGGGCTCGGAAATGAGCAGTTCTTC. It specifies CASSHSGGLGNEQFF.

There are many counts of this clonotype. V usage is TRBV27 and J usage is TRBJ2-7; 11 bases fit TRBD2. Germline CDR1 reads MNHEY; CDR2 reads SMNVEV (reference sequence). The ends lost 2 bases at V and 4 bases at J; junction bases unmatched: 1. This CDR3 region has 14 residues. CDR3 DNA: TGTGCCAGCAGTTTAGGGACTAGCGGTTACGAGCAGTACTTC. This codes for CASSLGTSGYEQYF.

This clonotype was detected ten times or more. V is TRBV28 and J is TRBJ1-3, with 7 nucleotides matching TRBD1. After removal of 7 bases from V and 0 bases from J, the junction contained 9 bases not matched to a gene. CDR1 is MDHEN and CDR2 is SYDVKM in the germline V gene. The CDR3 has 16 amino acids. DNA of the CDR3: TGTGCCAGCATATCTATACGGGACAGCTCTGGAAACACCATATATTTT. Translation: CASISIRDSSGNTIYF.

The genes are TRBV5-1 and TRBJ2-1; 7 bases fit TRBD2. CDR1 SGHRS and CDR2 YFSETQ come from the germline V gene. CDR3 length: 15 amino acids. V lost 4 bases to trimming and J lost 8 bases; unmatched junction nucleotides: 12. Here the CDR3 reads CASSPGLSRDDEQFF. The CDR3 DNA sequence: TGCGCCAGCAGCCCGGGACTATCTCGGGACGATGAGCAGTTCTTC.

This sequence joins TRBV20-1 and TRBJ1-1; possibly TRBD1 for D (5 bases). Trimming shortened V by 7 bases and J by 0 bases, and 12 bases separated the two germline ends. Per germline, CDR1 DFQATT and CDR2 SNEGSKA (reference sequence). CDR3 length: 13 amino acids. In DNA, the CDR3 is TGCAGTGTTCAGGCAGGGATGAACACTGAAGCTTTCTTT. Protein: CSVQAGMNTEAFF.

The genes are TRBV27 and TRBJ1-1, with TRBD1 matching 11 bases. Trimming cost V 6 bases and J 1 base; bases outside gene matches: 7. CDR3 length equals 16 residues. The germline V gene has CDR1 MNHEY and CDR2 SMNVEV (reference sequence). CDR3 region: CASRWPGQGGNTEAFF. CDR3 sequence (DNA): TGTGCCAGCAGATGGCCGGGACAGGGGGGGAACACTGAAGCTTTCTTT.

This clonotype was seen repeatedly, ten times or more. This chain connects TRBV29-1 to TRBJ2-7, with 12 bases that match TRBD1. The CDR3 extends over 13 amino acids. Trimming removed 6 bases from V and 3 bases from J; junction bases left unmatched: 3. Per germline, CDR1 SQVTM and CDR2 ANQGSEA. CDR3 region: CSVGQGANYEQYF. The CDR3 nucleotides read TGCAGCGTGGGACAGGGGGCTAACTACGAGCAGTACTTC.

Many counts were recorded for this clonotype. V usage is TRBV30 and J usage is TRBJ2-3, with 7 bases that match TRBD2. V gave up 3 bases and J gave up 3 bases; unmatched junction bases: 12. Germline values: CDR1 GTSNPN, CDR2 SVGIG (reference sequence). The CDR3 sequence is 16 residues long. The CDR3 loop is CAWSHRGAGRTDTQYF. The CDR3 DNA reads TGTGCCTGGAGCCACCGGGGAGCGGGAAGGACAGATACGCAGTATTTT.

This clonotype has just a few counts. This rearrangement joins TRBV9 to TRBJ1-2, with D uncertain. The germline V gene has CDR1 SGDLS and CDR2 YYNGEE. The V end lost 3 bases, the J end lost 3 bases, and 6 bases lay between the germline ends. This CDR3 contains 12 residues. In DNA form, the CDR3 reads TGTGCCAGCAGCGCGGATTACTATGGCTACACCTTC. Translation gives CASSADYYGYTF.

There are a few counts of this clonotype. CDR3 amino acids: CASSIGDSTDTQYF. For the CDR3, the DNA is TGTGCCAGTAGTATCGGAGACAGCACAGATACGCAGTATTTT. The chain joins TRBV19 to TRBJ2-3; no firm D call. CDR3 length: 14 amino acids. In germline, CDR1 is LNHDA, CDR2 SQIVND (reference sequence). The germline V and J ends were trimmed by 3 bases and 0 bases, with 7 bases remaining between them.

This clonotype was observed at least ten times. V is TRBV20-1 and J is TRBJ1-2; TRBD1 agrees at 7 bases. CDR1 is DFQATT and CDR2 is SNEGSKA in the germline V gene (reference sequence). The CDR3 is made up of 14 amino acids. V shed 5 bases and J 2 bases; nucleotides not matched to a gene: 8. The CDR3 here is CSAAPGQTNYGYTF. The DNA of the CDR3 is TGCAGTGCTGCACCGGGACAGACCAACTATGGCTACACCTTC.

This clonotype was found a few times. The J gene is TRBJ2-3, the V gene TRBV9; unclear D gene. The CDR3 extends over 13 amino acids. Germline V CDR1 and CDR2: SGDLS, YYNGEE. The V gene lost 4 bases and the J gene lost 4 bases, with 10 bases spanning the gap. CDR3 nucleotides: TGTGCCAGCAGCCTTCGAAGGGCAGATACGCAGTATTTT. Protein: CASSLRRADTQYF.

This clonotype appeared many times. The chain combines TRBV12-3 or TRBV12-4 with TRBJ2-2, with D perhaps matching TRBD2 (6 bases). Trimming took off 3 bases at V and 3 bases at J, with 14 bases between the two ends. There are 16 residues in the CDR3. CDR3 loop: CASSLGGTMDTGELFF. The CDR3 DNA reads as TGTGCCAGCAGTTTGGGCGGGACCATGGACACCGGGGAGCTGTTTTTT.

This clonotype was detected ten times or more. A junction boundary mismatches the germline segment, possibly from a read error. V is TRBV7-9 and J is TRBJ2-7; maybe TRBD1 (8 bases). CDR3 length: 13 amino acids. From germline, CDR1 is SEHNR and CDR2 FQNEAQ (reference sequence). The CDR3 protein is CASSPHRGGEKYF. The CDR3 DNA follows: TGTGCCAGCAGCCCCCACAGGGGGGGCGAGAAGTACTTC.

Remarks on this clonotype: This may arise from a read error, as a much more abundant clone is one base away. This chain connects TRBV24-1 to TRBJ2-3; 13 bases align to TRBD2. Per germline, CDR1 KGHDR and CDR2 SFDVKD. CDR3 length: 17 amino acids. The J segment lost 4 bases and the V segment lost 3 bases, leaving 6 bases of the junction unmatched. The CDR3: CATSDDTSGRAADTQYF. For the CDR3, the DNA is TGTGCCACCAGTGATGATACTAGCGGGAGGGCCGCAGATACGCAGTATTTT.

A few counts support this clonotype. The V and J genes are TRBV6-1 and TRBJ1-3; 7 positions agree with TRBD1. V lost 5 bases and J lost 0; bases outside the gene matches: 7. This CDR3 has 16 residues. The germline V gene encodes CDR1 MNHNS and CDR2 SASEGT. DNA for the CDR3: TGTGCCAGCAGTTCCGGGACAGCGACCTCTGGAAACACCATATATTTT. Translated: CASSSGTATSGNTIYF.

This clonotype was counted between two and nine times. The V gene is TRBV6-2 or TRBV6-3, the J gene TRBJ2-5; 12 bases agree with TRBD2. Germline V gives CDR1 MNHEY, CDR2 SVGEGT. With 8 bases clipped from V and 0 bases from J, the junction kept 4 bases outside the gene matches. The CDR3 runs 15 residues. The CDR3 sequence is CASPGLAGYQETQYF. CDR3 DNA: TGTGCCAGCCCGGGACTAGCGGGCTACCAAGAGACCCAGTACTTC.

At least ten counts were recorded for this clonotype. J is TRBJ2-1 and V is TRBV18; no clear D. This CDR3 comprises 11 residues. CDR1 KGHSH and CDR2 LQKENI come from the germline V gene. V lost 6 bases and J 8 bases, leaving 8 bases between the germline ends. The CDR3 DNA is TGTGCCAGCTCCCCAAATGATGAGCAGTTCTTC. Its translation: CASSPNDEQFF. The complete variable domain, with remaining parts taken from reference TRBV18 and TRBJ2-1, reads NAGVMQNPRHLVRRRGQEARLRCSPMKGHSHVYWYRQLPEEGLKFMVYLQKENIIDESGMPKERFSAEFPKEGPSILRIQQVVRGDSAAYFCASSPNDEQFFGPGTRLTVL.

Only a few counts were recorded for this clonotype. This rearrangement joins TRBV7-2 to TRBJ2-2; D is possibly TRBD1 (6 bases). The germline V and J ends were trimmed by 5 bases and 0 bases, with 16 bases remaining between them. The CDR3 runs 17 residues. The germline V gene has CDR1 SGHTA and CDR2 FQGNSA. This chain's CDR3 is CASSPQNRAANTGELFF. CDR3 DNA: TGTGCCAGCAGCCCACAGAACAGGGCCGCGAACACCGGGGAGCTGTTTTTT.

This clonotype was seen repeatedly, ten times or more. The chain joins TRBV12-3 or TRBV12-4 to TRBJ2-2, with TRBD2 identical over 11 bases. This CDR3 comprises 16 residues. V was pared by 6 bases and J by 6 bases, with 9 bases of the junction left unmatched. The CDR3 loop is CASRGIAGGRSGELFF. In nucleotides, the CDR3 is TGTGCCAGCAGAGGGATAGCGGGAGGGAGGTCCGGGGAGCTGTTTTTT.

The chain couples TRBV30 to TRBJ1-1, with a possible D match to TRBD1 (6 bases). Trimming removed 5 bases from V and 3 bases from J, with 13 bases in between. The CDR3 is made up of 13 amino acids. Germline V gene lookup returns CDR1 GTSNPN and CDR2 SVGIG (reference sequence). The CDR3 loop reads CAWDVGQYTEAFF. CDR3 nucleotides: TGTGCCTGGGATGTCGGACAGTACACTGAAGCTTTCTTT.

This clonotype was found many times. This sequence joins TRBV2 and TRBJ2-7; 8 bases are a match to TRBD1. CDR1 and CDR2 (germline): SNHLY, FYNNEI. V lost 6 bases and J lost 4; bases outside the gene matches: 8. CDR3 length: 14 residues. Here the CDR3 reads CASSVQGGPYEQYF. The DNA of the CDR3 is TGTGCCAGCAGCGTACAGGGGGGACCTTACGAGCAGTACTTC.

This clonotype was counted at least ten times. The chain links TRBV18 to TRBJ1-5; maybe TRBD1 (6 bases). Trimming pared 1 base from V and 1 base from J, leaving 11 bases between. The CDR3 extends over 16 amino acids. Germline-derived CDR1 and CDR2 are KGHSH and LQKENI. The chain's CDR3 is CASSPRADSSNQPQHF. The CDR3 region has the DNA TGTGCCAGCTCACCACGGGCGGACAGCAGCAATCAGCCCCAGCATTTT.

This clonotype was seen more than once but under ten times. V and J are TRBV6-2 or TRBV6-3 and TRBJ2-1; D is perhaps TRBD2 (5 bases). CDR3 length: 14 amino acids. V dropped 2 bases and J dropped 8 bases, with 13 bases sitting between them. Germline V lookup: CDR1 MNHEY, CDR2 SVGEGT. The CDR3 nucleotides read TGTGCCAGCAGTTACGTGCTAGCACGCGATGAGCAGTTCTTC. Protein: CASSYVLARDEQFF.